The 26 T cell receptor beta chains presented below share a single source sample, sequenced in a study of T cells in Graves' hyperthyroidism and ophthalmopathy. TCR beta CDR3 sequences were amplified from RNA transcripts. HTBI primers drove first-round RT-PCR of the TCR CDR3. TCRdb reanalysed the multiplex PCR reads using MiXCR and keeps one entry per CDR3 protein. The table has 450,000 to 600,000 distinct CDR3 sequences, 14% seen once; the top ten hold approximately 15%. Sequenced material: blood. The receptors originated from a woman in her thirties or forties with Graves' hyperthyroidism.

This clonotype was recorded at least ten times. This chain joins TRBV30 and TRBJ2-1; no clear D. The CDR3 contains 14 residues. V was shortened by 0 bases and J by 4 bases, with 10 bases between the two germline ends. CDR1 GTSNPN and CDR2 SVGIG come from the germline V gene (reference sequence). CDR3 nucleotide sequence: TGTGCCTGGAGTGTACGCCCCTTGTACAATGAGCAGTTCTTC. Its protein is CAWSVRPLYNEQFF.

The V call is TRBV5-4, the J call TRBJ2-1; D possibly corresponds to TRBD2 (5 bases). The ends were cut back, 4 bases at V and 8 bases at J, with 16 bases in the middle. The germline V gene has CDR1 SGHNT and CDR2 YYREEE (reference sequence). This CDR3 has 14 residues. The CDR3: CASSELTSLYEQFF. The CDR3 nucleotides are TGTGCCAGCAGCGAACTAACTAGTTTGTATGAGCAGTTCTTC. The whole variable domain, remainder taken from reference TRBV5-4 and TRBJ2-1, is ETGVTQSPTHLIKTRGQQVTLRCSSQSGHNTVSWYQQALGQGPQFIFQYYREEENGRGNFPPRFSGLQFPNYSSELNVNALELDDSALYLCASSELTSLYEQFFGPGTRLTVL.

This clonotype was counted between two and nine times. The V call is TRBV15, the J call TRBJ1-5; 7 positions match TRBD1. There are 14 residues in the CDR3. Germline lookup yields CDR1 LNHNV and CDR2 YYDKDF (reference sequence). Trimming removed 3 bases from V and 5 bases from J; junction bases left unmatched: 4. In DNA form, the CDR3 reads TGTGCCACCAGCAGCACAGGGGCTCATCAGCCCCAGCATTTT. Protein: CATSSTGAHQPQHF.

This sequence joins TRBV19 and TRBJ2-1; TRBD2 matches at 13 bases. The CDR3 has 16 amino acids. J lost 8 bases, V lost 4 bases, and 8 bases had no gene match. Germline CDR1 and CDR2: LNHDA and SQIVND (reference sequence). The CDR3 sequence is CASSRLAGGVGDEQFF. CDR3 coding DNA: TGTGCCAGTAGTAGACTAGCGGGAGGTGTAGGCGATGAGCAGTTCTTC.

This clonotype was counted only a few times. The CDR3 DNA follows: TGTGCCACAACAGGGCTAGCGGGAGACAATGAGCAGTTCTTC. It specifies CATTGLAGDNEQFF. The V and J genes are TRBV6-1 and TRBJ2-1; 10 nucleotides align to TRBD2. Per germline, CDR1 MNHNS and CDR2 SASEGT. V shed 10 bases and J 5 bases; nucleotides not matched to a gene: 8. The CDR3 totals 14 residues.

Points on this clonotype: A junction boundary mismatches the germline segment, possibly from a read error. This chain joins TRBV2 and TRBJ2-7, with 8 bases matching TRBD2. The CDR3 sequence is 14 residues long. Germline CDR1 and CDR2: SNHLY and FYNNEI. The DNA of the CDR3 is TGTGCCAGCTGTGATCCGGGACTAGCCTACGAGCAGTACTTC. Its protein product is CASCDPGLAYEQYF.

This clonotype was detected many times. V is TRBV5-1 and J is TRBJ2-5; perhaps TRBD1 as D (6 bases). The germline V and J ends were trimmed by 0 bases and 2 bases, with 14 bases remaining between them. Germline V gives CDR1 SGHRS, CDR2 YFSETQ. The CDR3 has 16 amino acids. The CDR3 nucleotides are TGCGCCAGCAGCTTGGCCCTTCCAGGGGCGCAAGAGACCCAGTACTTC. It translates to CASSLALPGAQETQYF.

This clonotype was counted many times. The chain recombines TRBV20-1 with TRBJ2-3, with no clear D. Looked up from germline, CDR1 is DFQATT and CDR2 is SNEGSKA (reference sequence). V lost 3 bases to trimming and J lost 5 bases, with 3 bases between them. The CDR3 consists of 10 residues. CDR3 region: CSASEDTQYF. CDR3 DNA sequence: TGCAGTGCTAGCGAAGATACGCAGTATTTT.

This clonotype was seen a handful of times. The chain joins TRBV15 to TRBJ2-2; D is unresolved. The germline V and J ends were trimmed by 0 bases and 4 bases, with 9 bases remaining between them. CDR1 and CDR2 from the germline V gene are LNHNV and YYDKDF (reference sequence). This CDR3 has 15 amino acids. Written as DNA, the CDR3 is TGTGCCACCAGCAGAGAAATTACAACCACCGGGGAGCTGTTTTTT. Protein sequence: CATSREITTTGELFF.

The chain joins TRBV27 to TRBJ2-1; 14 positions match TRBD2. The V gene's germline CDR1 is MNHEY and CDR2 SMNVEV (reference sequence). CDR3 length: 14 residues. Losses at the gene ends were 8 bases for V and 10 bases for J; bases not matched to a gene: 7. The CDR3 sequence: CASRRTSGRKEQFF. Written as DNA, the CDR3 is TGTGCCAGCCGGAGGACTAGCGGGAGGAAGGAGCAGTTCTTC.

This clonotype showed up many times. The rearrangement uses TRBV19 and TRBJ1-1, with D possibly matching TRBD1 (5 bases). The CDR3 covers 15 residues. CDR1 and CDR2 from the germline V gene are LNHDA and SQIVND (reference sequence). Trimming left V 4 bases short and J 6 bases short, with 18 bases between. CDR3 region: CASSTSGTESAEAFF. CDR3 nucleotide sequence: TGTGCCAGTAGTACCTCCGGGACGGAGAGCGCTGAAGCTTTCTTT. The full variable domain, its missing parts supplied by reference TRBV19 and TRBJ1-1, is DGGITQSPKYLFRKEGQNVTLSCEQNLNHDAMYWYRQDPGQGLRLIYYSQIVNDFQKGDIAEGYSVSREKKESFPLTVTSAQKNPTAFYLCASSTSGTESAEAFFGQGTRLTVV.

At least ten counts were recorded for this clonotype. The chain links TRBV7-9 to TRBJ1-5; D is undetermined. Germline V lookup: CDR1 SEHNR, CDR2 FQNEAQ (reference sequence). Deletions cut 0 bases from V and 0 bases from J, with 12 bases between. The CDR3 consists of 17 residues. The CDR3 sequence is CASSLAFDGHSNQPQHF. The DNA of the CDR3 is TGTGCCAGCAGCTTAGCTTTTGACGGCCATAGCAATCAGCCCCAGCATTTT.

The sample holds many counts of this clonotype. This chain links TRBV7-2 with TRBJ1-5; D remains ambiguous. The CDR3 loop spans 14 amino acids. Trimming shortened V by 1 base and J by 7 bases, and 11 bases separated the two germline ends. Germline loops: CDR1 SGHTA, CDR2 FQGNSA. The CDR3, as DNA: TGTGCCAGCAGCTTAGTCGGGCGTGGACAGCCCCAGCATTTT. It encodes CASSLVGRGQPQHF. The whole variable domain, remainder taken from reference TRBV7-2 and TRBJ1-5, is GAGVSQSPSNKVTEKGKDVELRCDPISGHTALYWYRQSLGQGLEFLIYFQGNSAPDKSGLPSDRFSAERTGGSVSTLTIQRTQQEDSAVYLCASSLVGRGQPQHFGDGTRLSIL.

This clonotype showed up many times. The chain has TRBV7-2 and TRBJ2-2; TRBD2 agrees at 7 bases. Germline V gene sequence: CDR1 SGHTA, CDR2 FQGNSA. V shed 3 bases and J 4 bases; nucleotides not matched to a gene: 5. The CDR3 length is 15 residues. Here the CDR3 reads CASSFGGRGTGELFF. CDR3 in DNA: TGTGCCAGCAGCTTTGGCGGGAGAGGCACCGGGGAGCTGTTTTTT.

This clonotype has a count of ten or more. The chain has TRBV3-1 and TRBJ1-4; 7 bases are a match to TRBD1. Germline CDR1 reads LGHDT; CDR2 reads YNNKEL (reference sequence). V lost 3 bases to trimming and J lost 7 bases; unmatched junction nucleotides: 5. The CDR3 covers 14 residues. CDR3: CASSHTGEGEKLFF. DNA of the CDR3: TGTGCCAGCAGCCATACAGGGGAGGGTGAAAAACTGTTTTTT.

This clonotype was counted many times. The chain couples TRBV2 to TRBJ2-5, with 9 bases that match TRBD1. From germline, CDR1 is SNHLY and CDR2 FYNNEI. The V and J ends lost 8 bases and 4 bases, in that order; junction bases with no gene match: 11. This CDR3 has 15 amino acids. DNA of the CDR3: TGTGCCAGCTACCCACCCGGGACAGGGATAGAGACCCAGTACTTC. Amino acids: CASYPPGTGIETQYF. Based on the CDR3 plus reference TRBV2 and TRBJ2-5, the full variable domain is EPEVTQTPSHQVTQMGQEVILRCVPISNHLYFYWYRQILGQKVEFLVSFYNNEISEKSEIFDDQFSVERPDGSNFTLKIRSTKLEDSAMYFCASYPPGTGIETQYFGPGTRLLVL.

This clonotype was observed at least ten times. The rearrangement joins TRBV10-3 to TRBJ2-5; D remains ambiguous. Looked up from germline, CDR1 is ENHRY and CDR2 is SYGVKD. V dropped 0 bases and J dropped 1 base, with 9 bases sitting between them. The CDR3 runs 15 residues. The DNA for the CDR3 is TGTGCCATCAGTGAGTCGCGGCAGCCCCAAGAGACCCAGTACTTC. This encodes CAISESRQPQETQYF.

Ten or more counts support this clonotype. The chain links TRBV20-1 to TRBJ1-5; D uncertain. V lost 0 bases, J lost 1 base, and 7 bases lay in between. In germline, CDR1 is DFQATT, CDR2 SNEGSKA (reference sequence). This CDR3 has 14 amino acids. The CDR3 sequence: CSARDPLSNQPQHF. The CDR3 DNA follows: TGCAGTGCTAGAGATCCCCTAAGCAATCAGCCCCAGCATTTT.

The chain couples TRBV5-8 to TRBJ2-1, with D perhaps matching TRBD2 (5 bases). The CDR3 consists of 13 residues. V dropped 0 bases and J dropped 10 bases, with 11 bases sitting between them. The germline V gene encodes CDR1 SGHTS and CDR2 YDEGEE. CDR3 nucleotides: TGTGCCAGCAGCTTGGTGGGAGAGCGGGAGCAGTTCTTC. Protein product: CASSLVGEREQFF.

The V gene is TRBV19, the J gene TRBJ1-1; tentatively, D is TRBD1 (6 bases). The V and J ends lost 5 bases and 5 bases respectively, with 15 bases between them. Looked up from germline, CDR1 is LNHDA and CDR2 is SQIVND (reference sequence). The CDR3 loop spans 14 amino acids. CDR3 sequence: CASSPLQGRTEAFF. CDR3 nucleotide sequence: TGTGCCAGTAGTCCCCTTCAGGGGAGGACTGAAGCTTTCTTT.

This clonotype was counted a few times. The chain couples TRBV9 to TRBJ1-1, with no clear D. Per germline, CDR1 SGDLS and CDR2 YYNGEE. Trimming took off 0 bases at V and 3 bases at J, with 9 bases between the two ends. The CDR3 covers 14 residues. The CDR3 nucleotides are TGTGCCAGCAGCGTAGCAGGTGGCGACACTGAAGCTTTCTTT. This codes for CASSVAGGDTEAFF.

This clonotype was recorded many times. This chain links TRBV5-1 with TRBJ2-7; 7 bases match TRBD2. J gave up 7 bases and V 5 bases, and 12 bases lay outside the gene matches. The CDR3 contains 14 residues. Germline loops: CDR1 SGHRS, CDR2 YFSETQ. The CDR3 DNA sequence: TGCGCCAGCAGTCGCGAGGGTTTCGGGAGGGAGCAGTACTTC. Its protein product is CASSREGFGREQYF.

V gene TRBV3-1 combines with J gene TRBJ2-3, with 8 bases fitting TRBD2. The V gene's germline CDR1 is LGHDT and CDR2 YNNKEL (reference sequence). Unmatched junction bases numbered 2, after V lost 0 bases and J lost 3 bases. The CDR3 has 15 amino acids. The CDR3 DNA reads TGTGCCAGCAGCCAAGAACTAGCGGTAACAGATACGCAGTATTTT. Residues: CASSQELAVTDTQYF.

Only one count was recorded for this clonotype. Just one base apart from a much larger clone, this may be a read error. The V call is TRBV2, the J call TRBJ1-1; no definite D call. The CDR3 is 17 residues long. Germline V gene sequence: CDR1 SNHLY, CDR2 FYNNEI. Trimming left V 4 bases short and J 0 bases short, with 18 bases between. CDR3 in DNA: TGTGCCAGCAGTGCGGGTCCGAGCGGGTTCATGAACACTGAAGCTTTCTTT. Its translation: CASSAGPSGFMNTEAFF.

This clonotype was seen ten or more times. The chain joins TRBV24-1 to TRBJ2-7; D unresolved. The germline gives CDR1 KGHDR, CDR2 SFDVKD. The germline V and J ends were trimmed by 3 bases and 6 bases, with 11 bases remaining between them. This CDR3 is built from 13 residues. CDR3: CATSDPMAPEQYF. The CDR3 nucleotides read TGTGCCACCAGTGATCCCATGGCCCCCGAGCAGTACTTC.

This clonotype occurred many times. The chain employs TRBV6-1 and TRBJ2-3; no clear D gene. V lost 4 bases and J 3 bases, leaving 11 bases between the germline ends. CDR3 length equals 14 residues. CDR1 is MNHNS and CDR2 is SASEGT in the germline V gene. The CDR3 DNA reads TGTGCCAGCAGTGGGGTCGGCCATACAGATACGCAGTATTTT. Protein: CASSGVGHTDTQYF.